The TCR beta chain under discussion was sequenced for a study of radiotherapy plus CTLA-4 blockade in lung cancer. Study observations and caveats: In blood, after radiotherapy plus ipilimumab, tumor-derived TCR clones expanded.

This clone was found once. Antigen unknown. This CDR3 has 15 residues. Germline CDR1 is LNHNV and CDR2 is YYDKDF (reference sequence). The V end was cut by 0 bases, the J end by 1 base, with 9 bases between. TCRdb keeps only in-frame clones here, not all; method: immunoSEQ multiplex PCR. Altogether tens of thousands of clones are present, approximately 80% being singletons, with the ten largest covering approximately 16%. This chain joins TRBV15 and TRBJ2-5; D ambiguous. This TCR derives from a human donor with non-small cell lung cancer that progressed on radiotherapy plus ipilimumab. The material sequenced was peripheral blood, taken from a patient treated with radiotherapy plus ipilimumab. This chain's CDR3 is CATSRDPVPQETQYF. The DNA of the CDR3 is TGTGCCACCAGCAGAGATCCGGTCCCCCAAGAGACCCAGTACTTC. The full variable domain, completed using reference TRBV15 and TRBJ2-5, is DAMVIQNPRYQVTQFGKPVTLSCSQTLNHNVMYWYQQKSSQAPKLLFHYYDKDFNNEADTPDNFQSRRPNTSFCFLDIRSPGLGDTAMYLCATSRDPVPQETQYFGPGTRLLVL.